The sequence of this TCR beta chain was determined in a study of blood T cells in healthy people across ages. General study points: Strong correlation linked observed beta diversity and percent naive T cells. Per-million-T-cell TCR beta diversity fell roughly linearly with age. Researchers deemed the diversity estimates from one million T cells underestimates.

A J-beta primer mix and a sample-barcoded 5' primer were used in a second PCR of roughly 6 to 11 cycles. TCRdb reprocessed the 5' RACE reads via MiXCR and lists one record per CDR3 protein. There are about 1.1 million distinct CDR3 sequences in the sample; 30% to 40% occur only once, and about 12% lies in the top ten. There are a few counts of this clonotype. Its antigen is as yet unknown. Between the trimmed V and J ends, which lost 6 bases and 4 bases, there was a span of 10 bases. Germline values: CDR1 SEHNR, CDR2 FQNEAQ (reference sequence). This CDR3 spans 13 amino acids. This receptor was identified in a man aged 18 to 35 in good health. V is TRBV7-9 and J is TRBJ1-3; D is ambiguous. The sample consisted of blood. The CDR3 region is CASRASEGNTIYF. The CDR3 DNA follows: TGTGCCAGCAGGGCGTCGGAAGGAAACACCATATATTTT. The full variable domain, in which reference TRBV7-9 and TRBJ1-3 provide the parts outside the CDR3, is DTGVSQNPRHKITKRGQNVTFRCDPISEHNRLYWYRQTLGQGPEFLTYFQNEAQLEKSRLLSDRFSAERPKGSFSTLEIQRTEQGDSAMYLCASRASEGNTIYFGEGSWLTVV.